These 27 T cell receptor beta chains were all obtained from the same sample, sequenced in a study of cytomegalovirus exposure and HLA in healthy donors. In the PCR, 60 Vbeta and 13 Jbeta primers were used. Only in-frame clones appear in the TCRdb table, and some are missing; sequencing was by immunoSEQ multiplex PCR. Among approximately 110,000 clones listed, less than 80% were seen once. Input material: PBMCs. The source is a man aged 30 to 45 in good health and CMV-seronegative.

This clone was counted a single time. This rearrangement joins TRBV10-2 to TRBJ1-3; the match to TRBD1 covers 8 bases. The germline CDR1 and CDR2 sequences are WSHSY and SAAADI. This CDR3 is built from 15 residues. V trimming: 6 bases; J trimming: 3 bases; junction bases outside the gene matches: 7. The CDR3: CASREQGVLGNTIYF. In DNA, the CDR3 is TGCGCCAGCAGGGAACAGGGGGTACTTGGAAACACCATATATTTT.

This clone was counted a single time. V and J are TRBV10-2 and TRBJ2-1; 12 bases line up with TRBD2. CDR1 and CDR2 from the germline V gene are WSHSY and SAAADI. The V and J ends lost 1 base and 5 bases, in that order; junction bases with no gene match: 3. This CDR3 is 16 amino acids long. The CDR3 region is CASSELWTSGDNEQFF. DNA for the CDR3: TGCGCCAGCAGTGAGTTGTGGACTAGCGGGGACAATGAGCAGTTCTTC.

This clone turned up a few times. CDR3 in amino acids: CASSLGGQGNSPLHF. The CDR3, as DNA: TGTGCCAGCAGCTTAGGGGGACAGGGGAATTCACCCCTCCACTTT. This chain connects TRBV7-2 to TRBJ1-6; 10 bases fit TRBD1. V shed 1 base, J shed 7 bases, and the junction held 1 base outside the gene matches. CDR3 length: 15 residues. The germline V gene has CDR1 SGHTA and CDR2 FQGNSA.

The V gene is TRBV6-5, the J gene TRBJ1-1; D call uncertain. The V and J ends lost 8 bases and 3 bases respectively, with 10 bases between them. Germline CDR1 and CDR2: MNHEY and SVGAGI. CDR3 length: 12 residues. The DNA of the CDR3 is TGTGCCAGCTCTCGGGGTCACACTGAAGCTTTCTTT. Translated, it gives CASSRGHTEAFF.

This clone was counted once. CDR3 coding DNA: TGTGCCAGCAGTCTTAGCGGGGGGGCGAAAACAGATACGCAGTATTTT. Translation: CASSLSGGAKTDTQYF. This chain links TRBV7-6 with TRBJ2-3; TRBD2 agrees at 11 bases. J lost 3 bases, V lost 6 bases, and 8 bases had no gene match. CDR1 is SGHVS, CDR2 FNYEAQ, per germline. This CDR3 is 16 amino acids long.

The chain is built from TRBV28 and TRBJ1-5; D is perhaps TRBD1 (6 bases). The CDR3 spans 15 residues. CDR1 MDHEN and CDR2 SYDVKM come from the germline V gene. The V end lost 7 bases, the J end lost 3 bases, and 16 bases lay between the germline ends. CDR3 coding DNA: TGTGCCAGCACAAAAGGGGGAGGGTTCAATCAGCCCCAGCATTTT. It is translated as CASTKGGGFNQPQHF.

The chain is built from TRBV7-8 and TRBJ2-3; 7 nucleotides agree with TRBD2. CDR1 and CDR2 from the germline V gene are SGHVS and FQNEAQ. Trimming at V came to 0 bases and at J to 6 bases, leaving 9 bases not matched to a gene. The CDR3 runs to 16 residues. For the CDR3, the DNA is TGTGCCAGCAGCTTAGCCGGGGGAGCGGGGTCCGATACGCAGTATTTT. Its protein is CASSLAGGAGSDTQYF.

The rearrangement joins TRBV19 to TRBJ2-7, with TRBD2 matching over 7 bases. With V trimmed by 1 base and J by 2 bases, 5 bases remained unmatched. Germline-derived CDR1 and CDR2 are LNHDA and SQIVND (reference sequence). The CDR3 length is 15 residues. The CDR3: CASSIGLAETYEQYF. CDR3 DNA sequence: TGTGCCAGTAGTATAGGGCTAGCGGAGACCTACGAGCAGTACTTC.

The chain recombines TRBV2 with TRBJ1-1; unclear D gene. Germline V gene lookup returns CDR1 SNHLY and CDR2 FYNNEI. The CDR3 is made up of 12 amino acids. The V end was cut by 6 bases, the J end by 6 bases, with 11 bases between. CDR3 residues: CASRNVLSEAFF. The CDR3 DNA is TGTGCCAGCAGGAATGTCCTATCTGAAGCTTTCTTT. Looking up the rest from reference TRBV2 and TRBJ1-1 gives the full variable domain: EPEVTQTPSHQVTQMGQEVILRCVPISNHLYFYWYRQILGQKVEFLVSFYNNEISEKSEIFDDQFSVERPDGSNFTLKIRSTKLEDSAMYFCASRNVLSEAFFGQGTRLTVV.

V and J are TRBV5-6 and TRBJ2-5; D possibly corresponds to TRBD1 (7 bases). Germline assignment: CDR1 SGHDT and CDR2 YYEEEE. Trimming removed 4 bases from V and 2 bases from J, with 12 bases in between. The CDR3 sequence is 14 residues long. The CDR3: CASSIQGRQETQYF. The CDR3, as DNA: TGTGCCAGCAGCATACAGGGGAGGCAAGAGACCCAGTACTTC.

The chain recombines TRBV6-1 with TRBJ2-7, with unresolved D. This CDR3 is 11 amino acids long. Per germline, CDR1 MNHNS and CDR2 SASEGT. Trimming left V 6 bases short and J 3 bases short, with 6 bases between. The CDR3 loop is CASRRDYEQYF. In DNA, the CDR3 is TGTGCCAGCAGAAGAGACTACGAGCAGTACTTC.

The count of this clone is one. The chain carries TRBV10-1 and TRBJ2-5, with TRBD1 matching 12 bases. CDR1 is WNHNN, CDR2 SYGVQD, per germline (reference sequence). The ends lost 4 bases at V and 5 bases at J; junction bases unmatched: 11. This CDR3 comprises 17 residues. For the CDR3, the DNA is TGCGCCAGCAGTGCCCACCAGGGGACAGGGGGCCGGGAGACCCAGTACTTC. It codes for CASSAHQGTGGRETQYF.

V and J are TRBV2 and TRBJ1-5; maybe TRBD1 (5 bases). V was clipped by 2 bases and J by 1 base, with 12 bases between them. CDR1 is SNHLY and CDR2 is FYNNEI in the germline V gene. This CDR3 comprises 16 residues. CDR3 bases: TGTGCCAGCAGTGAAAGTATGACAGCGAGCAATCAGCCCCAGCATTTT. Its translation is CASSESMTASNQPQHF.

The CDR3 sequence is CASSPSIAGLGQFF. CDR3 DNA: TGCGCCAGCAGCCCGAGTATAGCGGGGCTGGGGCAGTTCTTC. The J gene is TRBJ2-1, the V gene TRBV5-1; 8 bases match TRBD2. CDR3 length: 14 amino acids. After removal of 4 bases from V and 12 bases from J, the junction contained 12 bases not matched to a gene. Germline CDR1 reads SGHRS; CDR2 reads YFSETQ.

The genes are TRBV10-3 and TRBJ2-6, with TRBD1 matching over 8 bases. CDR3 length equals 18 residues. From germline, CDR1 is ENHRY and CDR2 SYGVKD. Trimming cost V 4 bases and J 0 bases; bases outside gene matches: 8. In DNA form, the CDR3 reads TGTGCCATCAGTGGGTACTCGGGACAGGCCTCTGGGGCCAACGTCCTGACTTTC. Protein product: CAISGYSGQASGANVLTF.

The rearrangement joins TRBV30 to TRBJ2-4; tentatively, D is TRBD1 (5 bases). V lost 0 bases and J lost 6, with 12 bases in between. This CDR3 has 14 amino acids. From germline, CDR1 is GTSNPN and CDR2 SVGIG (reference sequence). CDR3 protein: CAWSVSDTTNIQYF. CDR3 DNA sequence: TGTGCCTGGAGTGTATCGGACACAACAAACATTCAGTACTTC.

The genes are TRBV6-5 and TRBJ1-1; D remains unclear. Germline V gene lookup returns CDR1 MNHEY and CDR2 SVGAGI. V was cut by 0 bases and J by 7 bases, with 6 bases left in between. This CDR3 is built from 12 residues. CDR3 in DNA: TGTGCCAGCAGTTACTCGGTCAGTGAAGCTTTCTTT. Protein sequence: CASSYSVSEAFF.

The J gene is TRBJ2-1, the V gene TRBV29-1, with 12 nucleotides matching TRBD2. Trimming cost V 5 bases and J 6 bases; bases outside gene matches: 8. The germline gives CDR1 SQVTM, CDR2 ANQGSEA. The CDR3 has 15 residues. The CDR3 nucleotides read TGCAGCGTTTGCCGACTAGCGGGAGTCCCCAATGAGCAGTTCTTC. It is translated as CSVCRLAGVPNEQFF.

The chain is built from TRBV5-4 and TRBJ2-2; D is uncertain. V lost 3 bases and J lost 10, with 7 bases in between. CDR1 and CDR2 from the germline V gene are SGHNT and YYREEE (reference sequence). This CDR3 has 11 residues. CDR3 amino acids: CASSYYEELFF. The CDR3 DNA follows: TGTGCCAGCAGCTACTACGAGGAGCTGTTTTTT.

The chain is built from TRBV11-3 and TRBJ2-7; the D gene is possibly TRBD2 (5 bases). V dropped 1 base and J dropped 9 bases, with 10 bases sitting between them. CDR1 SGHNT and CDR2 YENEEA come from the germline V gene. This CDR3 comprises 12 residues. The CDR3 sequence is CASSLVEVAQYF. The CDR3 DNA reads TGTGCCAGCAGCTTAGTGGAGGTCGCGCAGTACTTC.

The genes are TRBV11-2 and TRBJ2-5; 11 nucleotides match TRBD2. J gave up 0 bases and V 5 bases, and 5 bases lay outside the gene matches. CDR1 is SGHAT, CDR2 FQNNGV, per germline. This CDR3 spans 16 amino acids. The CDR3 loop is CASSPRTSGYQETQYF. The CDR3 coding sequence is TGTGCCAGCAGCCCCCGGACTAGCGGGTACCAAGAGACCCAGTACTTC.

This chain uses TRBV28 with TRBJ1-2; D unresolved. This CDR3 has 11 amino acids. CDR1 and CDR2 from the germline V gene are MDHEN and SYDVKM. The CDR3 spells CAVLANYGYTF. The CDR3 nucleotides read TGTGCGGTACTAGCTAACTATGGCTACACCTTC.

The chain couples TRBV11-3 to TRBJ2-5, with 8 nucleotides matching TRBD2. The CDR3 is 14 residues long. The germline V gene encodes CDR1 SGHNT and CDR2 YENEEA. With V trimmed by 5 bases and J by 2 bases, 4 bases remained unmatched. CDR3 residues: CASSLSGGQETQYF. In DNA, the CDR3 is TGTGCCAGCAGCCTAAGCGGGGGACAAGAGACCCAGTACTTC.

The chain uses TRBV5-8 and TRBJ2-2; D possibly corresponds to TRBD1 (5 bases). V gave up 2 bases and J gave up 8 bases, with 13 bases separating them. CDR3 length: 14 residues. CDR1 is SGHTS and CDR2 is YDEGEE in the germline V gene. The CDR3 nucleotides are TGTGCCAGCAGCTTTTTCCAGGGAAAAGGGGAGCTGTTTTTT. Amino acid sequence: CASSFFQGKGELFF.

The rearrangement uses TRBV30 and TRBJ1-5; no definite D call. The CDR3 covers 13 residues. The V and J ends lost 5 bases and 0 bases respectively, with 8 bases between them. Germline assignment: CDR1 GTSNPN and CDR2 SVGIG (reference sequence). The CDR3: CAWDPGSNQPQHF. For the CDR3, the DNA is TGTGCCTGGGATCCCGGTAGCAATCAGCCCCAGCATTTT.

The chain couples TRBV7-2 to TRBJ2-3, with D tentatively TRBD2 (6 bases). This CDR3 region has 15 residues. Between the trimmed V and J ends, which lost 4 bases and 2 bases, there was a span of 13 bases. Germline CDR1 and CDR2: SGHTA and FQGNSA. Here the CDR3 reads CASSSGGWDTDTQYF. The CDR3 nucleotides read TGTGCCAGCAGCTCAGGAGGGTGGGACACAGATACGCAGTATTTT.

There are a few counts of this clone. The V call is TRBV7-8, the J call TRBJ2-1; 8 positions agree with TRBD2. V lost 0 bases, J lost 8 bases, and 9 bases stayed unmatched. The length of the CDR3 is 16 residues. Germline CDR1 is SGHVS and CDR2 is FQNEAQ. CDR3: CASSLARAGGGYEQFF. CDR3 bases: TGTGCCAGCAGCTTAGCTCGGGCGGGAGGCGGCTATGAGCAGTTCTTC.